This record looks at one T cell receptor (beta chain) sequence and its context. Its matching antigen is unknown. Each donor's blood draw was roughly 9.8 milliliters of peripheral blood. The sample belongs to a study of blood T cells in healthy people across ages. Study-level findings and limits: From one million sequenced T cells, diversity estimates were lower bounds.

Primers used in a second PCR of roughly 7 to 11 cycles were a sample-barcoded 5' primer and a J-beta primer mix. TCRdb re-derived calls from the 5' RACE reads in MiXCR, one entry per CDR3 protein. Of about 640,000 distinct CDR3 sequences listed, 25% to 35% were seen once; the top ten hold about 15%. The sample consisted of blood. This receptor was obtained from an elderly woman in good health.

This chain's CDR3 is CASSMTVFSGNTIYF. CDR3 nucleotides: TGTGCCAGCAGCATGACAGTTTTCTCTGGAAACACCATATATTTT. The rearrangement joins TRBV9 to TRBJ1-3; possibly TRBD1 for D (5 bases). In germline, CDR1 is SGDLS, CDR2 YYNGEE. Trimming took 4 bases from V and 0 from J, leaving 11 bases between them. This CDR3 is built from 15 residues.